Detailed here is one T cell receptor (beta chain). As processed by the authors: It was from reference gene primer amplification that nucleated cell counts were estimated. The repertoire was sequenced with immunoSEQ multiplex PCR; TCRdb's copy has only in-frame clones and lacks some. Clone size and V and J calls were adopted from that table, with D and trimming inferred from the DNA. The sample carries about 280,000 clones, around 90% recorded once. These data belong to a study of blood T cell repertoires in COVID-19. About the study: COVID-19 samples collected from the United States, Italy and Spain covered acute and convalescent phases. T cells, B-cell-depleted T cells, or PBMCs supplied cDNA or gDNA.

The V gene's germline CDR1 is SGHNT and CDR2 YENEEA. The CDR3 totals 14 residues. Losses at the gene ends were 5 bases for V and 4 bases for J; bases not matched to a gene: 3. The chain is built from TRBV11-3 and TRBJ2-2; 8 nucleotides match TRBD1. This TCR derives from a young man with active or convalescent COVID-19. Sequences were obtained from peripheral blood. CDR3 residues: CASSTGTGTGELFF. The CDR3 nucleotides read TGTGCCAGCAGCACCGGGACAGGCACCGGGGAGCTGTTTTTT.